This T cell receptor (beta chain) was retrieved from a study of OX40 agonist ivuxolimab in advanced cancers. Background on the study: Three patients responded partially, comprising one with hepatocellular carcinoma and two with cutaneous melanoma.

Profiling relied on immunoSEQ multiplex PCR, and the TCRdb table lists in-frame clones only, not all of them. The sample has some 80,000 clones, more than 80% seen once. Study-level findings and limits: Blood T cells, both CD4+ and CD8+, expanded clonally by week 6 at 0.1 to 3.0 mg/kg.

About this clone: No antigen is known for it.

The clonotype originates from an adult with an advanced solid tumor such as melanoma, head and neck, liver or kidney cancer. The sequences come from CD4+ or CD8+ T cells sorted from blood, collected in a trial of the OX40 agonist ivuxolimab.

The CDR3, as DNA: TGTGCCAGCAGCCCCCAGACAGGGTTCCAAGAGACCCAGTACTTC. Translation: CASSPQTGFQETQYF. The chain recombines TRBV7-2 with TRBJ2-5; 7 bases align to TRBD1. This CDR3 has 15 residues. CDR1 is SGHTA, CDR2 FQGNSA, per germline. The trim removed 5 bases at V and 1 base at J, leaving 7 bases unmatched.